This TCR beta chain came from a study of cytomegalovirus exposure and HLA in healthy donors. Study results and limitations: Certain sequence variants were highly shared and formed a cluster, and this cluster was likely a sequencing artifact. As a later analysis showed, several of the most significant clusters appeared to be linked to common viral pathogens.

Germline-derived CDR1 and CDR2 are MNHNY and SVGAGI (reference sequence). V gave up 6 bases and J gave up 5 bases; unmatched junction bases: 11. The CDR3 has 15 amino acids. Use of 60 Vbeta and 13 Jbeta primers characterized the PCR. Sequencing used immunoSEQ multiplex PCR; TCRdb keeps in-frame clones, though not all of them. This sample has approximately 190,000 clones, with more than 70% found just once. As to this clone: Its specificity is not known.

This receptor was obtained from a boy between 10 and 17 years old in good health and CMV-seronegative. The J gene is TRBJ2-7, the V gene TRBV6-6, with TRBD2 identical over 9 bases. Sequencing input: PBMCs. The DNA for the CDR3 is TGTGCCAGCAGGAACTTAGCGGGAGAATTAGACGAGCAGTACTTC. It translates to CASRNLAGELDEQYF.